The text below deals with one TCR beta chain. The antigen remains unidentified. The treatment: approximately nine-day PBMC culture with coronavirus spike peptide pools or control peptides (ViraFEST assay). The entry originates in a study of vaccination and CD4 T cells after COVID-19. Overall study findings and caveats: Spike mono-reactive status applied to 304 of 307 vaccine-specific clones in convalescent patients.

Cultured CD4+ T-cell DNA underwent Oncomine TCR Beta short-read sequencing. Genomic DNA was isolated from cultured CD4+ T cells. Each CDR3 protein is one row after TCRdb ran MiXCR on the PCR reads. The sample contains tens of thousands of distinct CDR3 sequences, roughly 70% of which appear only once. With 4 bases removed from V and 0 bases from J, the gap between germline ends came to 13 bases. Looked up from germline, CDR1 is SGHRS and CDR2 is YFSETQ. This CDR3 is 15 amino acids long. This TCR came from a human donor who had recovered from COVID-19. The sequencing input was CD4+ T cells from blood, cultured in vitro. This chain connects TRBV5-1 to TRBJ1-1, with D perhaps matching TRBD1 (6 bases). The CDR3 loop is CASSMTGDMNTEAFF. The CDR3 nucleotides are TGCGCCAGCAGCATGACAGGAGATATGAACACTGAAGCTTTCTTT.